A selection of T cell receptor beta chains follows, all from one sample in a study of Ad26.COV2.S vaccination and SARS-CoV-2 variants. Sequenced by immunoSEQ multiplex PCR; TCRdb stores in-frame clones only, minus some. The profile shows about 320,000 clones, around four fifths of them singletons. The sequences come from peripheral blood, collected in a trial of Ad26.COV2.S vaccine versus placebo. The source is a person aged 18-65 years who received the Ad26.COV2.S COVID-19 vaccine or a placebo. CDR3s include the opening cysteine and the closing phenylalanine or tryptophan. A D gene is named only where the DNA matches it firmly. A clone size is listed for some rows: how often the clone was seen (once, few, many), or a class if it is expanded.

. . TRBJ1-5 15 TRBV20-1 CSASMGYFSNQPQHF TGCAGTGCTAGTATGGGTTATTTTAGCAATCAGCCCCAGCATTTT
. once TRBJ2-1 15 TRBV9 CASSAPGSPYNEQFF TGTGCCAGCAGCGCCCCCGGGAGTCCTTACAATGAGCAGTTCTTC
. once TRBJ2-3 14 TRBV19 CASSIRASTDTQYF TGTGCCAGTAGTATTAGGGCATCCACAGATACGCAGTATTTT
TRBD2 few TRBJ2-2 14 TRBV28 CASLAGGNTGELFF TGTGCCAGCCTAGCGGGGGGGAACACCGGGGAGCTGTTTTTT
. . TRBJ2-2 14 TRBV7-9 CASSVQGGTGELFF TGTGCCAGCAGCGTACAGGGTGGCACCGGGGAGCTGTTTTTT
. . TRBJ1-2 14 TRBV6-1 CASSEAVGKDGYTF TGTGCCAGCAGTGAAGCAGTGGGGAAGGATGGCTACACCTTC
. . TRBJ1-2 14 TRBV9 CASSVQGENYGYTF TGTGCCAGCAGCGTCCAAGGGGAGAACTATGGCTACACCTTC
TRBD1 . TRBJ1-4 15 TRBV13 CASSLWGTGTEKLFF TGTGCCAGCAGCTTATGGGGGACAGGGACCGAAAAACTGTTTTTT
. . TRBJ1-5 14 TRBV5-6 CASSLTVSNQPQHF TGTGCCAGCAGCTTGACAGTGAGCAATCAGCCCCAGCATTTT
. . TRBJ1-6 16 TRBV18 CASSPITVEDNSPLHF TGTGCCAGCTCACCAATCACAGTCGAGGACAATTCACCCCTCCACTTT
. . TRBJ2-3 12 TRBV28 CASSFGVDTQYF TGTGCCAGCAGTTTCGGGGTAGATACGCAGTATTTT
. few TRBJ1-2 13 TRBV6-5 CASSYQGFGGYTF TGTGCCAGCAGTTACCAAGGGTTCGGGGGCTACACCTTC
. . TRBJ2-1 17 TRBV7-9 CASSSERDTTSSNEQFF TGTGCCAGCAGCTCAGAGCGGGACACGACTAGCAGCAATGAGCAGTTCTTC
. . TRBJ1-4 14 TRBV7-9 CASSLGGAVEKLFF TGTGCCAGCAGCTTAGGGGGCGCGGTTGAAAAACTGTTTTTT
. . TRBJ2-6 13 TRBV24-1 CATSSSGANVLTF TGTGCCACCAGTAGCTCTGGGGCCAACGTCCTGACTTTC
. . TRBJ1-3 13 TRBV5-1 CASSPDTGNTIYF TGCGCCAGCAGCCCGGACACGGGAAACACCATATATTTT
. . TRBJ1-3 14 TRBV3-1/TRBV3-2 CASSHGSAGNTIYF TGTGCCAGCAGCCACGGTTCGGCTGGAAACACCATATATTTT
. . TRBJ1-2 14 TRBV3-1/TRBV3-2 CASSQKLDSYGYTF TGTGCCAGCAGCCAGAAGTTAGACAGCTATGGCTACACCTTC
TRBD1 once TRBJ1-1 17 TRBV3-1/TRBV3-2 CASSPWTGGRKGTEAFF TGTGCCAGCAGCCCATGGACAGGGGGCAGAAAGGGCACTGAAGCTTTCTTT
. . TRBJ2-5 16 TRBV5-1 CASSWTIARAQETQYF TGCGCCAGCAGCTGGACCATCGCCAGGGCACAAGAGACCCAGTACTTC
. . TRBJ2-3 15 TRBV3-1/TRBV3-2 CASSRWTGLAGAQYF TGTGCCAGCAGCCGTTGGACAGGACTAGCCGGTGCGCAGTATTTT
TRBD1 . TRBJ1-1 16 TRBV3-1/TRBV3-2 CASSQILQGAYTEAFF TGTGCCAGCAGCCAAATACTACAGGGGGCCTACACTGAAGCTTTCTTT
. . TRBJ2-1 20 TRBV7-3 CASSLNGPEATGASYNEQFF TGTGCCAGCAGCTTAAATGGTCCCGAGGCTACCGGGGCCTCCTACAATGAGCAGTTCTTC
TRBD1 . TRBJ1-2 15 TRBV6-5 CATTRDSYYNYGYTF TGTGCCACCACAAGGGACAGCTATTATAACTATGGCTACACCTTC
. once TRBJ2-2 12 TRBV28 CASSLRTGELFF TGTGCCAGCAGCCTTAGAACCGGGGAGCTGTTTTTT
. . TRBJ1-6 17 TRBV28 CASSLGLGVSYNSPLHF TGTGCCAGCAGTTTGGGCTTGGGGGTCTCCTATAATTCACCCCTCCACTTT